The rows below give T cell receptor beta chains drawn from one sample of a study of T cell repertoires in cytomegalovirus infection. TCRdb redid the calling of the reads with MiXCR, one entry per CDR3 protein. This sample carries a few hundred thousand distinct CDR3 sequences, around 35% of them seen once, and the ten largest clones take about a sixth. These receptors' antigens are unknown. The starting material was cultured PBMCs, obtained from culture after CMV antigen stimulation. The receptors originated from a human donor in good health (CMV status not recorded). Some clones in this sample may be carry-over from other donors' samples. CDR3s include the opening cysteine and the closing phenylalanine or tryptophan. Fields, in order: V gene, clone size, D gene, J gene, CDR3 protein, CDR3 DNA. The D gene is left open where the match is weak. A clone size is listed for some rows: how often the clone was seen (once, few, many), or a class if it is expanded.

TRBV7-2	few	-	TRBJ2-5	CASSGRASQETQYF	TGTGCCAGCAGCGGCCGGGCCTCCCAAGAGACCCAGTACTTC
TRBV6-4	few	-	TRBJ2-5	CASSRDHQETQYF	TGTGCCAGCAGCCGCGATCACCAAGAGACCCAGTACTTC
TRBV7-6	-	TRBD1	TRBJ1-1	CASSFLRQGGDTEAFF	TGTGCCAGCAGCTTTTTACGACAGGGAGGGGACACTGAAGCTTTCTTT
TRBV12-3/TRBV12-4	-	-	TRBJ2-1	CASRKLRVPEGTSSYNEQFF	TGTGCCAGCAGAAAGCTTCGGGTACCGGAAGGAACGAGCTCCTACAATGAGCAGTTCTTC
TRBV18	-	-	TRBJ1-1	CASSPQTDTEAFF	TGTGCCAGCTCACCACAAACGGACACTGAAGCTTTCTTT
TRBV6-8	once	TRBD1	TRBJ2-7	CATYRDSSYEQYF	TGTGCCACATACCGGGACAGCTCCTACGAGCAGTACTTC
TRBV5-6	-	-	TRBJ2-1	CASSSFGLGGYNEQFF	TGTGCCAGCAGCTCCTTTGGTCTAGGGGGGTACAATGAGCAGTTCTTC
TRBV4-1	few	TRBD1	TRBJ1-2	CASSETGTGWAYTF	TGCGCCAGCAGCGAGACAGGGACCGGTTGGGCGTACACCTTC
TRBV7-9	-	-	TRBJ2-5	CASSSTATGDPRQETQYF	TGTGCCAGCAGCTCGACCGCGACAGGCGATCCCCGACAAGAGACCCAGTACTTC
TRBV4-3	-	TRBD1	TRBJ1-2	CASSPPLGQGNSGYTF	TGCGCCAGCAGCCCCCCCCTTGGACAGGGCAATTCTGGCTACACCTTC
TRBV7-2	-	TRBD2	TRBJ2-1	CASSPRLAGTYEQFF	TGTGCCAGCAGCCCTAGACTAGCGGGAACATATGAGCAGTTCTTC
TRBV12-3/TRBV12-4	few	TRBD2	TRBJ2-7	CASSLEGGGSSYEQYF	TGTGCCAGCAGTTTAGAAGGCGGCGGGAGCTCCTACGAGCAGTACTTC
TRBV2	-	-	TRBJ1-1	CASSERLGTEAFF	TGTGCCAGCAGTGAACGGCTGGGAACTGAAGCTTTCTTT
TRBV19	-	-	TRBJ2-2	CASSILVDTGELFF	TGTGCCAGTAGTATCTTAGTAGACACCGGGGAGCTGTTTTTT
TRBV11-3	-	-	TRBJ2-2	CATNPRGRGGELFF	TGTGCCACCAATCCCAGGGGCAGGGGCGGGGAGCTGTTTTTT
TRBV2	-	-	TRBJ1-2	CASSSEVGSDGYTF	TGTGCCAGCAGTTCCGAGGTGGGGTCGGATGGCTACACCTTC
TRBV2	-	-	TRBJ2-5	CASRRGYQETQYF	TGTGCCAGCAGAAGGGGATACCAAGAGACCCAGTACTTC
TRBV6-5	-	-	TRBJ1-4	CASSYSEYGLELFF	TGTGCCAGCAGTTACTCGGAGTATGGTTTAGAACTGTTTTTT
TRBV7-2	many	-	TRBJ1-6	CASSTNPGTRSPLHF	TGTGCCAGCAGCACTAACCCCGGGACGCGATCACCCCTCCACTTT
TRBV12-3/TRBV12-4	few	TRBD2	TRBJ2-1	CASSPGLAGWNEQFF	TGTGCCAGCAGCCCCGGGCTAGCGGGATGGAATGAGCAGTTCTTC
TRBV7-2	-	-	TRBJ2-1	CASSRPGRLNEQFF	TGTGCCAGCAGTCGACCCGGGCGCCTAAATGAGCAGTTCTTC
TRBV7-8	-	-	TRBJ2-6	CASSPEIGGANVLTF	TGTGCCAGCAGCCCCGAGATAGGTGGGGCCAACGTCCTGACTTTC
TRBV5-1	-	-	TRBJ2-1	CASSALAVSNEQFF	TGCGCCAGCAGCGCCCTAGCTGTATCCAATGAGCAGTTCTTC
TRBV29-1	many	-	TRBJ2-3	CSGRLGRDTQYF	TGCAGCGGGAGGCTTGGACGCGATACGCAGTATTTT
TRBV14	-	TRBD2	TRBJ2-3	CASSQDFGLASDTQYF	TGTGCCAGCAGCCAAGATTTTGGACTAGCCTCAGATACGCAGTATTTT
TRBV10-3	few	-	TRBJ2-3	CAISESTGGTDTQYF	TGTGCCATCAGCGAATCGACAGGAGGCACAGATACGCAGTATTTT
TRBV7-8	many	-	TRBJ1-1	CASSPVAEAFF	TGTGCCAGCAGCCCCGTCGCTGAAGCTTTCTTT
TRBV10-1	-	-	TRBJ2-1	CASSESAAANYNEQFF	TGCGCCAGCAGTGAGTCAGCGGCGGCCAACTACAATGAGCAGTTCTTC
TRBV7-2	few	TRBD2	TRBJ2-5	CASSPTLAEETQYF	TGTGCCAGCAGCCCCACACTAGCGGAAGAGACCCAGTACTTC
TRBV6-2/TRBV6-3	few	TRBD1	TRBJ2-7	CASSYSRDRNVYEQYF	TGTGCCAGCAGTTACTCTCGGGACAGAAATGTTTACGAGCAGTACTTC
TRBV20-1	-	-	TRBJ1-3	CSAIGEAGNTIYF	TGCAGTGCTATCGGGGAAGCCGGAAACACCATATATTTT
TRBV7-2	few	TRBD1	TRBJ2-4	CASSLVQGAMGNIQYF	TGTGCCAGCAGCTTAGTACAGGGGGCTATGGGCAACATTCAGTACTTC
TRBV28	-	-	TRBJ2-7	CASSFQLGFSAEQYF	TGTGCCAGCAGTTTTCAACTAGGTTTCTCTGCCGAGCAGTACTTC
TRBV11-2	-	-	TRBJ2-3	CASSLDWADTQYF	TGTGCCAGCAGCTTAGACTGGGCAGATACGCAGTATTTT
TRBV7-2	many	-	TRBJ1-5	CASSPGVGQPQHF	TGTGCCAGCAGCCCAGGGGTGGGTCAGCCCCAGCATTTT
TRBV29-1	-	TRBD2	TRBJ2-7	CSVASSGSNEQYF	TGCAGCGTGGCGTCTAGCGGGAGTAACGAGCAGTACTTC
TRBV7-6	many	TRBD2	TRBJ2-1	CASSRRGAGENNEQFF	TGTGCCAGCAGCCGAAGAGGAGCGGGAGAAAACAATGAGCAGTTCTTC
TRBV6-2/TRBV6-3	-	-	TRBJ1-1	CASSLHLPNTEAFF	TGTGCCAGCAGCCTCCACCTGCCGAACACTGAAGCTTTCTTT
TRBV12-3/TRBV12-4	-	-	TRBJ2-7	CASSFADGYEQYF	TGTGCCAGCAGTTTCGCGGACGGCTACGAGCAGTACTTC
TRBV11-2	-	-	TRBJ2-5	CASSLDGGNQETQYF	TGTGCCAGCAGCTTAGATGGCGGAAATCAAGAGACCCAGTACTTC
TRBV10-2	-	-	TRBJ1-1	CASVLRPGQNTEAFF	TGCGCCAGCGTCCTTCGCCCGGGCCAGAACACTGAAGCTTTCTTT
TRBV7-9	-	-	TRBJ1-5	CASSLGTLNQPQHF	TGTGCCAGCAGCTTAGGGACACTCAATCAGCCCCAGCATTTT
TRBV6-2/TRBV6-3	-	TRBD1	TRBJ1-6	CASRPGTGDNSPLHF	TGTGCCAGCAGACCCGGGACAGGGGATAATTCACCCCTCCACTTT
TRBV20-1	few	-	TRBJ1-5	CSARGYSNQPQHF	TGCAGTGCTAGAGGTTATAGCAATCAGCCCCAGCATTTT
TRBV5-4	once	-	TRBJ1-1	CASSLDVTVNTEAFF	TGTGCCAGCAGCTTGGACGTTACGGTGAACACTGAAGCTTTCTTT
TRBV7-9	few	-	TRBJ2-2	CASSLRGTINTGELFF	TGTGCCAGCAGCCTCCGTGGGACCATCAACACCGGGGAGCTGTTTTTT
TRBV11-2	few	-	TRBJ2-3	CASSSVGADTQYF	TGTGCCAGCAGCTCAGTGGGGGCGGATACGCAGTATTTT
TRBV27	few	-	TRBJ2-2	CASSYLLGAGELFF	TGTGCCAGCAGTTACCTTCTCGGTGCCGGGGAGCTGTTTTTT
TRBV7-3	-	-	TRBJ2-5	CASSLKGSAPRETQYF	TGTGCCAGCAGCTTAAAGGGCTCGGCGCCTCGAGAGACCCAGTACTTC